This TCR beta chain was observed in a study of Graves' ophthalmopathy and Graves' hyperthyroidism. There are 15 residues in the CDR3. With V trimmed by 0 bases and J by 0 bases, 1 base remained unmatched. CDR1 and CDR2 from the germline V gene are SGHRS and YFSETQ. TCR beta CDR3 amplification used RNA transcripts. First-round RT-PCR with HTBI primers preceded a second-round multiplex PCR. One entry per CDR3 protein results from TCRdb running MiXCR on the multiplex PCR reads. Of approximately 160,000 distinct CDR3 sequences listed, around two fifths are singletons. This clonotype was counted ten times or more.

The chain links TRBV5-1 to TRBJ1-1; 8 bases align to TRBD1. Source material: peripheral blood. The sequence derives from a man aged 30-40 years with Graves' ophthalmopathy. The CDR3 DNA reads as TGCGCCAGCAGCTTGGGACAGGGGATGAACACTGAAGCTTTCTTT. This codes for CASSLGQGMNTEAFF. The entire variable domain, with the rest obtained from reference TRBV5-1 and TRBJ1-1, is as follows: KAGVTQTPRYLIKTRGQQVTLSCSPISGHRSVSWYQQTPGQGLQFLFEYFSETQRNKGNFPGRFSGRQFSNSRSEMNVSTLELGDSALYLCASSLGQGMNTEAFFGQGTRLTVV.